The rows below give T cell receptor beta chains drawn from one sample of a study of cytomegalovirus exposure and HLA in healthy donors. Clones were sequenced by immunoSEQ multiplex PCR, and TCRdb holds only the in-frame ones, with some missing. This sample has around 100,000 clones, with more than 65% found just once. The specimen was PBMCs. The receptor source for this set is a woman aged 25 to 45 in good health and CMV-seronegative. Both conserved end residues are part of each CDR3. The D gene is left open where the match is weak. A row's size may be missing; if present it is once, few, many or a size class.

J gene: TRBJ1-1
D gene: .
V gene: TRBV5-1
clone size: .
CDR3 DNA: TGCGCCAGCAGCGTCGACACCCCGAACACTGAAGCTTTCTTT
CDR3 protein: CASSVDTPNTEAFF

J gene: TRBJ2-2
D gene: .
V gene: TRBV5-1
clone size: .
CDR3 DNA: TGCGCCAGCAGCTGGCAGGGATCCGGGGAGCTGTTTTTT
CDR3 protein: CASSWQGSGELFF

J gene: TRBJ2-1
D gene: TRBD1
V gene: TRBV5-1
clone size: .
CDR3 DNA: TGCGCCAGCAGCTTGGCGCCGGGACAGGGGGCATACAATGAGCAGTTCTTC
CDR3 protein: CASSLAPGQGAYNEQFF

J gene: TRBJ2-7
D gene: TRBD2
V gene: TRBV19
clone size: .
CDR3 DNA: TGTGCCAGTAGAACCAGGCCATCTAGCGGGGTTTACGAGCAGTACTTC
CDR3 protein: CASRTRPSSGVYEQYF

J gene: TRBJ2-3
D gene: TRBD2
V gene: TRBV2
clone size: .
CDR3 DNA: TGTGCCAGCAGTGACGGGACTAGCCGCAGCACAGATACGCAGTATTTT
CDR3 protein: CASSDGTSRSTDTQYF

J gene: TRBJ2-7
D gene: TRBD2
V gene: TRBV7-2
clone size: .
CDR3 DNA: TGTGCCAGCAGCTTAGCCCTCGTGACTAGCGGGTACTCCTACGAGCAGTACTTC
CDR3 protein: CASSLALVTSGYSYEQYF

J gene: TRBJ1-5
D gene: .
V gene: TRBV30
clone size: .
CDR3 DNA: TGTGCCTGGAGTGCAGCGGGAATAAATCAGCCCCAGCATTTT
CDR3 protein: CAWSAAGINQPQHF

J gene: TRBJ1-1
D gene: TRBD1
V gene: TRBV5-1
clone size: .
CDR3 DNA: TGCGCCAGCAGCTCTACAGGGGTTATGAACACTGAAGCTTTCTTT
CDR3 protein: CASSSTGVMNTEAFF

J gene: TRBJ1-1
D gene: TRBD1
V gene: TRBV7-8
clone size: .
CDR3 DNA: TGTGCCAGCAGCCTGACAGGGGGCGGAGGTACTGAAGCTTTCTTT
CDR3 protein: CASSLTGGGGTEAFF

J gene: TRBJ1-2
D gene: .
V gene: TRBV4-2
clone size: .
CDR3 DNA: TGTGCCAGCAGCCAGTACACAGGGTTCCCCGTGGATGGCTACACCTTC
CDR3 protein: CASSQYTGFPVDGYTF

J gene: TRBJ2-1
D gene: TRBD2
V gene: TRBV6-1
clone size: .
CDR3 DNA: TGTGCCAGCAGTGAGACTAGCGGGGGGGTAGTCTACAATGAGCAGTTCTTC
CDR3 protein: CASSETSGGVVYNEQFF

J gene: TRBJ1-2
D gene: .
V gene: TRBV6-1
clone size: .
CDR3 DNA: TGTGCTAGCAGTGTGACTGCTACCTATGGCTACACCTTC
CDR3 protein: CASSVTATYGYTF

J gene: TRBJ1-1
D gene: TRBD1
V gene: TRBV30
clone size: .
CDR3 DNA: TGTGCCTGGAGAGCCGGGACAGGATTCTGTGAAGCTTTCTTT
CDR3 protein: CAWRAGTGFCEAFF

J gene: TRBJ1-1
D gene: .
V gene: TRBV9
clone size: .
CDR3 DNA: TGTGCCAGCAGCGTAGGGGCAGTGAACACTGAAGCTTTCTTT
CDR3 protein: CASSVGAVNTEAFF

J gene: TRBJ1-1
D gene: .
V gene: TRBV11-2
clone size: .
CDR3 DNA: TGTGCCAGCAGCCAAAGACAAAAACTGAACACTGAAGCTTTCTTT
CDR3 protein: CASSQRQKLNTEAFF

J gene: TRBJ2-5
D gene: TRBD1
V gene: TRBV7-2
clone size: .
CDR3 DNA: TGTGCCAGCAGCGCGGGACAGGGGAAGACCCAGTACTTC
CDR3 protein: CASSAGQGKTQYF

J gene: TRBJ2-3
D gene: TRBD2
V gene: TRBV9
clone size: .
CDR3 DNA: TGTGCCAGCAGCGTTCTCACCGGAGGCGGGGGAGACACAGATACGCAGTATTTT
CDR3 protein: CASSVLTGGGGDTDTQYF

J gene: TRBJ2-7
D gene: TRBD2
V gene: TRBV7-2
clone size: .
CDR3 DNA: TGTGCCAGCAGCCCTAGCGGGCTGTACGAGCAGTACTTC
CDR3 protein: CASSPSGLYEQYF

J gene: TRBJ2-2
D gene: TRBD2
V gene: TRBV5-1
clone size: .
CDR3 DNA: TGCGCCAGCAGTTTAGCGGGGCCGAACACCGGGGAGCTGTTTTTT
CDR3 protein: CASSLAGPNTGELFF

J gene: TRBJ2-7
D gene: .
V gene: TRBV6-6
clone size: .
CDR3 DNA: TGTGCCAGCAGTTACTCGAGGGGACACTACGAGCAGTACTTC
CDR3 protein: CASSYSRGHYEQYF

J gene: TRBJ2-5
D gene: .
V gene: TRBV27
clone size: .
CDR3 DNA: TGTGCCAGCAGTGCTCGGGTATCCGACCAGGAGACCCAGTACTTC
CDR3 protein: CASSARVSDQETQYF

J gene: TRBJ2-2
D gene: .
V gene: TRBV15
clone size: .
CDR3 DNA: TGTGCCACCAGCAGAGAGTGGAGCTTTGACACCGGGGAGCTGTTTTTT
CDR3 protein: CATSREWSFDTGELFF

J gene: TRBJ1-5
D gene: .
V gene: TRBV9
clone size: .
CDR3 DNA: TGTGCCAGCAGCGCCTCCGGGGGTAGCAATCAGCCCCAGCATTTT
CDR3 protein: CASSASGGSNQPQHF

J gene: TRBJ1-2
D gene: .
V gene: TRBV5-1
clone size: .
CDR3 DNA: TGCGCCAGCAGCTTGGCGGGTAACTATGGCTACACCTTC
CDR3 protein: CASSLAGNYGYTF

J gene: TRBJ2-2
D gene: TRBD1
V gene: TRBV2
clone size: .
CDR3 DNA: TGTGCCAGCAGGGGACAGGGTCGCACCGGGGAGCTGTTTTTT
CDR3 protein: CASRGQGRTGELFF

J gene: TRBJ2-7
D gene: TRBD1
V gene: TRBV7-9
clone size: .
CDR3 DNA: TGTGCCAGCAGCTTATTAGGGAGACAGGGGGTAACCTACGAGCAGTACTTC
CDR3 protein: CASSLLGRQGVTYEQYF

J gene: TRBJ2-3
D gene: .
V gene: TRBV30
clone size: .
CDR3 DNA: TGTGCCTGGAGTCGGTCGGTTGCAGATACGCAGTATTTT
CDR3 protein: CAWSRSVADTQYF

J gene: TRBJ2-7
D gene: TRBD2
V gene: TRBV5-1
clone size: few
CDR3 DNA: TGCGCCAGCAGCCTACTAGCGGAGACATACGAGCAGTACTTC
CDR3 protein: CASSLLAETYEQYF

J gene: TRBJ1-1
D gene: .
V gene: TRBV18
clone size: .
CDR3 DNA: TGTGCCAGCTCACGGCTCCATTCAGGGCAGAACACTGAAGCTTTCTTT
CDR3 protein: CASSRLHSGQNTEAFF

J gene: TRBJ1-1
D gene: .
V gene: TRBV18
clone size: few
CDR3 DNA: TGTGCCAGCTCACCTCCCGGGGGCACTGAAGCTTTCTTT
CDR3 protein: CASSPPGGTEAFF

J gene: TRBJ2-2
D gene: TRBD1
V gene: TRBV2
clone size: .
CDR3 DNA: TGTGCCAGCAGGGGACAGGGGGTAAACACCGGGGAGCTGTTTTTT
CDR3 protein: CASRGQGVNTGELFF

J gene: TRBJ1-1
D gene: TRBD1
V gene: TRBV7-9
clone size: .
CDR3 DNA: TGTGCCAGCAGCCGGGACAGGGTCATGAACACTGAAGCTTTCTTT
CDR3 protein: CASSRDRVMNTEAFF

J gene: TRBJ1-1
D gene: TRBD1
V gene: TRBV10-3
clone size: .
CDR3 DNA: TGTGCCATCACCATGGGACAGGGGGACACTGAAGCTTTCTTT
CDR3 protein: CAITMGQGDTEAFF

J gene: TRBJ2-7
D gene: TRBD2
V gene: TRBV30
clone size: .
CDR3 DNA: TGTGCCTGGAGCGTGACTAGCGGGGGGTACGAGCAGTACTTC
CDR3 protein: CAWSVTSGGYEQYF